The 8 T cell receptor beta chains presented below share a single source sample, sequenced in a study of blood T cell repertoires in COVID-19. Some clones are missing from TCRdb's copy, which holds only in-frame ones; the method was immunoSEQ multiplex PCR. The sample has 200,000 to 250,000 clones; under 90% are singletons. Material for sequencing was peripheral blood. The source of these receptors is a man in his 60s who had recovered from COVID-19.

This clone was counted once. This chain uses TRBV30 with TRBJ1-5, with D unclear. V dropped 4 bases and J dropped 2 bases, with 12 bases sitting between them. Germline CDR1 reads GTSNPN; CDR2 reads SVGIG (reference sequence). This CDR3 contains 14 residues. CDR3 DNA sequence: TGTGCCTGGAACCGGGAATGGGGCAATCAGCCCCAGCATTTT. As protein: CAWNREWGNQPQHF.

The CDR3 DNA reads TGTGCCATCAGTGATTTCCGGACAGGGGGCTACGAGCAGTACTTC. Translation gives CAISDFRTGGYEQYF. The chain couples TRBV10-3 to TRBJ2-7; 10 bases agree with TRBD1. CDR1 ENHRY and CDR2 SYGVKD come from the germline V gene. After removal of 3 bases from V and 3 bases from J, the junction contained 5 bases not matched to a gene. The CDR3 is made up of 15 amino acids.

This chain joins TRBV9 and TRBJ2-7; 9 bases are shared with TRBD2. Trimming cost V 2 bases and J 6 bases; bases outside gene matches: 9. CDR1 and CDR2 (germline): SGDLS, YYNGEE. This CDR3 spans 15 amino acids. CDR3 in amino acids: CASSVGTSQGSEQYF. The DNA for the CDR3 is TGTGCCAGCAGCGTCGGGACTAGCCAAGGGTCCGAGCAGTACTTC.

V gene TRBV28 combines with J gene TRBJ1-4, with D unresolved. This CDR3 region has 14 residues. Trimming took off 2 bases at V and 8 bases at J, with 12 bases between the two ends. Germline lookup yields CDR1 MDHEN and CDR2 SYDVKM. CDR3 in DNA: TGTGCCAGCAGTTTAACGGGAAGAGGGGAAAAACTGTTTTTT. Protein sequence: CASSLTGRGEKLFF. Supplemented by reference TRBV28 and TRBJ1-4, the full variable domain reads DVKVTQSSRYLVKRTGEKVFLECVQDMDHENMFWYRQDPGLGLRLIYFSYDVKMKEKGDIPEGYSVSREKKERFSLILESASTNQTSMYLCASSLTGRGEKLFFGSGTQLSVL.

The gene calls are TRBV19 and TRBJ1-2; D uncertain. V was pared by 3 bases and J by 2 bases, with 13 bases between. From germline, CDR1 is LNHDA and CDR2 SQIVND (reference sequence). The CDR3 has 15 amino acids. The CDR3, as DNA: TGTGCCAGTAGTATTAACAGTCCTCCCAACTATGGCTACACCTTC. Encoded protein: CASSINSPPNYGYTF.

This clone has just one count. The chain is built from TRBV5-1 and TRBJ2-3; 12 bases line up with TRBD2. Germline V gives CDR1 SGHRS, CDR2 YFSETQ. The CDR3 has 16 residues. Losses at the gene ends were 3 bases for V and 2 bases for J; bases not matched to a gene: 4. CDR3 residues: CASSSRLAGVTDTQYF. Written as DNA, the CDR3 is TGCGCCAGCAGCTCCCGACTAGCGGGAGTCACAGATACGCAGTATTTT.

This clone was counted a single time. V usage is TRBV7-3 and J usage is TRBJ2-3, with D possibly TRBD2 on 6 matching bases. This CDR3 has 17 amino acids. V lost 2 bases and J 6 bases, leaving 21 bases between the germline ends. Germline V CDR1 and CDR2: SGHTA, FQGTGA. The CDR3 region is CASSLFPVGTRGDTQYF. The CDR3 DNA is TGTGCCAGCAGCTTATTTCCCGTCGGGACTCGGGGGGATACGCAGTATTTT.

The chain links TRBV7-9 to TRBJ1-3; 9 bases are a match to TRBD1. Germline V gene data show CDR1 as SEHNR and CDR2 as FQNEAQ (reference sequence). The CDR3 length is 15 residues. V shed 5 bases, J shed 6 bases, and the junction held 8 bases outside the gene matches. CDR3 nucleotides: TGTGCCAGCAGCGCTCCCGGGACAGGGTTAAACACCATATATTTT. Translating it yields CASSAPGTGLNTIYF.